This is a list of T cell receptor beta chains from one sample in a study of blood T cell repertoires in COVID-19. The table came from immunoSEQ multiplex PCR; TCRdb's copy has only in-frame clones and leaves some out. The sample comprises tens of thousands of clones, more than 85% of which are singletons, and roughly two fifths rests with the top ten. The sequenced material came from peripheral blood. All receptors derive from a man in his 60s with active or convalescent COVID-19. The CDR3 runs from the conserved cysteine through the conserved F or W. The D gene is left open where the match is weak. Only part of the rows carry a size: once, few, many, or a class if the clone is expanded.

CDR3aa | d_gene | v_gene | abundance | j_gene
CATSRGVYSNQPQHF | - | TRBV15 | - | TRBJ1-5
CASRGRQGDQPQHF | TRBD1 | TRBV2 | - | TRBJ1-5
CASSMGLAGGETQYF | TRBD2 | TRBV28 | - | TRBJ2-5
CASSQKEPGHSPLHF | - | TRBV14 | - | TRBJ1-6
CASSLFTSANYNEQFF | TRBD2 | TRBV5-6 | - | TRBJ2-1
CASSRQGGEAFF | TRBD1 | TRBV19 | - | TRBJ1-1
CASSFPSGNYNEQFF | TRBD2 | TRBV5-1 | few | TRBJ2-1
CASSQLPGQGEYEQYF | TRBD1 | TRBV4-2 | - | TRBJ2-7
CASRVAGLYEQYF | TRBD2 | TRBV6-5 | - | TRBJ2-7
CASSKGEGRGMGNQPQHF | - | TRBV3-1/TRBV3-2 | many | TRBJ1-5
CASSLRANTEAFF | - | TRBV7-3 | once | TRBJ1-1
CASSPHRGGASDEQFF | - | TRBV27 | - | TRBJ2-1
CAISGTVAGANVLTF | - | TRBV10-3 | - | TRBJ2-6
CAWSVPQAYGYTF | - | TRBV30 | - | TRBJ1-2
CASSTKTGPHTF | - | TRBV21-1 | - | TRBJ1-2